The clone carrying this TCR beta chain was seen repeatedly, ten times or more. MiXCR, run by TCRdb on the RT-PCR reads, gives a single entry per CDR3 protein. The sample holds more than 550,000 distinct CDR3 sequences, around 14% seen once. CDR3 length equals 16 residues. Trimming removed 6 bases from V and 7 bases from J; junction bases left unmatched: 12. The V gene's germline CDR1 is MNHEY and CDR2 SVGAGI. The specimen sequenced was memory CD4+ T cells from blood. The sequence was obtained from a female donor in good health, serving as a healthy control. V usage is TRBV6-5 and J usage is TRBJ2-2; TRBD1 aligns across 9 bases. CDR3 sequence: CASRPTTGGVSGELFF. For the CDR3, the DNA is TGTGCCAGCAGACCCACCACAGGGGGCGTAAGCGGGGAGCTGTTTTTT.